This TCR beta chain derives from a study of cytomegalovirus exposure and HLA in healthy donors. Study outcomes and limitations: Cytomegalovirus association was assigned to approximately 160 TCR beta chains.

The table came from immunoSEQ multiplex PCR; TCRdb's copy has only in-frame clones and leaves some out. The sample yields under 200,000 clones, about 90% seen once. Trimming removed 0 bases from V and 7 bases from J, with 10 bases in between. This CDR3 spans 14 amino acids. Germline V gives CDR1 MNHEY, CDR2 SMNVEV (reference sequence). As to this clone: Antigen unknown.

The genes are TRBV27 and TRBJ2-1; no reliable D call. The sample consisted of PBMCs. The receptor was derived from a woman under 40 in good health and CMV-seronegative. CDR3 nucleotide sequence: TGTGCCAGCAGTTTATCCGAGGTGCTAAATGAGCAGTTCTTC. As protein: CASSLSEVLNEQFF.